A single T cell receptor beta chain is shown here with its context. In this sample, this clonotype turned up many times. This receptor's antigen is unknown. No base qualities exist here, and no much larger clone lies one base off it. CDR1 and CDR2 are drawn from the germline V gene: SNHLY, FYNNEI. The CDR3 runs 20 residues from the cysteine to the phenylalanine. Only the CDR3 region is kept as DNA, spanning 60 bases read in frame from base 1. From V the trimming removes 6 bases and from J it removes 0 bases, while the gene matches leave 15 bases of the junction unaccounted for. The method behind the library was multiplex PCR. The run used an Illumina HiSeq 4000. CDR3 regions were amplified by Arm-PCR with iRepertoire HTBI primers to construct TCR beta libraries. PCR products were gel purified before sequencing. The paper's processing steps were these. Gene usage analysis of CDR3 amino acid clonotypes used the roughly 60 TRBV and 14 TRBJ segments found across samples. Filtered high-quality paired reads were merged into contigs using COPE and FqMerger. Contigs were aligned with BLAST to IMGT TRBV, TRBD and TRBJ reference genes, and CDR3 was defined per IMGT. Any clonotype with a frequency above 0.1% was classified as a highly expanded clone. Shannon entropy served as the measure of repertoire diversity, while the Gini coefficient captured V-J evenness. A clonotype found in more than one individual was treated as public. TCRdb passed the public sequencing reads through fastp at Q25 and MiXCR, retaining productive beta sequences. CDR3 protein sequences are deduplicated, and each keeps its most common genes and DNA. TCRdb's processing, not the authors' own work, is the source of the V and J calls. This sample gives around 500,000 distinct CDR3 sequences in total; 12% of them show up just once. The ten top clones hold approximately 9.6% of the sample.

This sample's time point label indicates: newly diagnosed GD, antithyroid drugs for less than 3 months. RNA was extracted from PBMCs in TRIzol for both TCR sequencing and RNA sequencing. The diagnosis of Graves' disease was made according to American Thyroid Association guidelines. Patients were recruited from an endocrinology department in Xi'an, China. Each patient gave approximately 9 milliliters of peripheral blood, collected in an EDTA anticoagulant tube. Ficoll Paque Plus density gradient separation was used to isolate PBMCs, and no further T cell sorting was performed. An Agilent 2100 Bioanalyzer and agarose gel were used to assess RNA quality, and a NanoDrop 2000 was used to measure RNA concentration. This entry is derived from a study of regulatory T cells in long-lasting Graves disease (dated by TCRdb to about 2021). Broadly, across the study: Patients with newly diagnosed Graves' disease had been on antithyroid drugs for under 3 months. The study took place in China and was registered as a clinical trial. Peripheral blood TCR sequencing and RNA sequencing compared persistent Graves' disease patients with newly diagnosed Graves' disease patients. A total of 33 samples underwent TCR sequencing, from roughly 13 patients with persistent Graves' disease and approximately 20 patients with newly diagnosed Graves' disease.

Study-wide findings and limitations: Persistent Graves' disease patients showed lower TCR Shannon entropy and fewer highly expanded clones than newly diagnosed patients, suggesting clonal expansion. More public clonotypes were shared among persistent patients (2,741) than among newly diagnosed patients (966). The study examined only peripheral blood because the primary lesion, thyroid tissue, could not be accessed. Sequencing and analysis were limited to the TCR beta chain. Preferential use of TRBV28, TRBJ1-2 and TRBJ2-5 was observed in persistent disease, whereas TRBV20-1 and TRBJ2-1 were favored in newly diagnosed disease. The authors acknowledged the small sample size as a limitation that may reduce accuracy.

The same sample was also studied in work on T cells in Graves' hyperthyroidism and ophthalmopathy. As the second paper documents: Stable Graves' hyperthyroidism was defined as the absence of progression to ophthalmopathy over 18 months of follow-up. Hyperthyroidism patients were newly diagnosed, had a disease duration of under 2 months, and were aged 18 to 65 years. The study excluded patients with uncontrolled infections, other autoimmune diseases, pregnancy or lactation. Diagnoses were established on the basis of clinical symptoms, serum thyroxine and TRAb, thyroid ultrasound, and orbital computed tomography. For the first round of RT-PCR on the TCR CDR3, the HTBI primer set was used together with the Qiagen OneStep RT-PCR kit. Most expanded thyroid clonotypes (frequency above 0.001) were also detected in blood, a finding suggesting that blood repertoires may reflect thyroid immune responses. In cross-validation, a model built on a 13 V-J signature told ophthalmopathy apart from stable hyperthyroidism with 87.88% sensitivity and 81% to 82% specificity, and in testing the same model reached 80%/75%. In validation, the model predicted progression to ophthalmopathy with approximately 69% sensitivity and 72% to 75% specificity, a median of roughly seven months before onset. TCR V-J signatures able to tell the groups apart were searched for in a discovery cohort of approximately 95 patients, of whom more than 40 had Graves' ophthalmopathy and around 57 had stable Graves' hyperthyroidism. Prospective prediction of ophthalmopathy was tested in an independent validation cohort consisting of some 19 hyperthyroidism patients and around 17 patients who later progressed to ophthalmopathy. The roughly 94 discovery patients were randomly divided into training and test sets at a 7:3 ratio. Thyroid tissue and blood T-cell repertoires from about six Graves' hyperthyroidism patients were also compared in the study. Following sampling, methimazole starting at 30 mg daily was given to hyperthyroidism patients, and high-dose intravenous methylprednisolone was given to ophthalmopathy patients. A second multiplex PCR round built the libraries, followed by size selection and purification. The libraries were sequenced on an Illumina HiSeq2000 using paired-end 100 bp reads. SOAPnuke was used to process the raw data, removing reads that contained adapters or uncalled bases, had a mean Phred below 15, or lacked an exact match to the constant primer or identifier. High-quality paired reads were merged using COPE v1.2.5, and each unique nucleotide sequence was defined as a clonotype. Clonotypes were aligned to IMGT TRBV, TRBD and TRBJ reference segments using MiTCR v1.1. Only V-J combinations with frequency above 0.0001, covering roughly 99% of repertoires, were analysed. The TCS score was defined as F50 (clonal expansion) divided by E x V (chaos), with BLOSUM62-based TCRdist calculated between CDR3 peptides within each V-J. Welch's t-statistics and random forest reduced some 510 V-J features to fewer than 15, which were used in a naive Bayes classifier (R e1071). Sample size was not statistically predetermined, and investigators were not blinded to group allocation. The paper describes TCR Vbeta CDR3 sequencing of roughly 130 peripheral blood samples, made up of 43 ophthalmopathy patients, roughly 72 hyperthyroidism patients and around 17 progressor patients.

The receptor chain draws on TRBV2 and TRBJ2-1; 12 central nucleotides agree with TRBD2. Sequencing was performed on peripheral blood mononuclear cells (PBMCs), taken at new diagnosis, from a patient treated with antithyroid drugs. This TCR was sampled from a woman in her thirties with Graves disease. Donor details come from another sample of the same person, matched by shared clones. The CDR3 protein: CASSARTSGKITSSYNEQFF. The DNA reads TGTGCCAGCAGCGCTCGGACTAGCGGGAAGATCACGAGCTCCTACAATGAGCAGTTCTTC.